The text below deals with one TCR beta chain. CDR1 and CDR2 (germline): MNHNY, SVGAGI (reference sequence). The V and J ends lost 8 bases and 5 bases respectively, with 21 bases between them. CDR3 size: 15 residues. This sample is part of a study of OX40 agonist ivuxolimab in advanced cancers. TCRdb keeps only in-frame clones here, not all; method: immunoSEQ multiplex PCR. The sample consists of about 33,000 clones, more than 75% of them appearing once. This receptor was taken from an adult with an advanced solid tumor such as melanoma, head and neck, liver or kidney cancer. The V call is TRBV6-6, the J call TRBJ2-5; no reliable D call. Sequencing was performed on CD4+ or CD8+ T cells sorted from blood, taken in a trial of the OX40 agonist ivuxolimab. CDR3 DNA: TGTGCCAGCGCGGCTTCAAGTGGGTTTAGGGAGACCCAGTACTTC. Protein sequence: CASAASSGFRETQYF.